These 10 T cell receptor beta chains were sequenced from one sample in a study of technical replicates of blood from a handful of donors. Assay: immunoSEQ multiplex PCR; the TCRdb copy retains only in-frame clones and omits some. The sample lists about 15,000 clones; about nine tenths were seen once. The sequenced sample consisted of PBMCs. The origin of the receptors is a human donor in good health.

This chain connects TRBV4-2 to TRBJ2-1; D remains ambiguous. The length of the CDR3 is 16 residues. Germline CDR1 is LGHNA and CDR2 is YNFKEQ. V dropped 4 bases and J dropped 2 bases, with 15 bases sitting between them. CDR3 sequence: CASSLTNGETYNEQFF. Written as DNA, the CDR3 is TGTGCCAGCAGCCTTACCAACGGTGAAACCTACAATGAGCAGTTCTTC.

The chain employs TRBV19 and TRBJ2-5; 8 nucleotides agree with TRBD2. The CDR3 is 15 amino acids. V shed 5 bases and J 2 bases; nucleotides not matched to a gene: 7. Per the germline V gene, CDR1 is LNHDA and CDR2 is SQIVND (reference sequence). CDR3 loop: CASSSGTSRQETQYF. CDR3 sequence (DNA): TGTGCCAGTAGTTCCGGGACTAGTAGGCAAGAGACCCAGTACTTC.

V is TRBV7-2 and J is TRBJ2-5, with 10 bases that match TRBD2. J gave up 5 bases and V 3 bases, and 6 bases lay outside the gene matches. The CDR3 sequence is 15 residues long. Germline CDR1 reads SGHTA; CDR2 reads FQGNSA. The CDR3 DNA sequence: TGTGCCAGCAGCTTCAGGACTAGCGGAGGGGAGACCCAGTACTTC. This codes for CASSFRTSGGETQYF. The complete variable domain, with remaining parts taken from reference TRBV7-2 and TRBJ2-5, reads GAGVSQSPSNKVTEKGKDVELRCDPISGHTALYWYRQSLGQGLEFLIYFQGNSAPDKSGLPSDRFSAERTGGSVSTLTIQRTQQEDSAVYLCASSFRTSGGETQYFGPGTRLLVL.

This clone has just a few counts. This sequence joins TRBV30 and TRBJ1-5; D is unresolved. Germline V gives CDR1 GTSNPN, CDR2 SVGIG (reference sequence). Trimming left V 0 bases short and J 4 bases short, with 10 bases between. The CDR3 is made up of 14 amino acids. CDR3 bases: TGTGCCTGGAGTGTTCAACTCTGGAATCAGCCCCAGCATTTT. Protein: CAWSVQLWNQPQHF.

The chain carries TRBV6-5 and TRBJ2-1; 8 bases line up with TRBD2. The J segment lost 5 bases and the V segment lost 0 bases, leaving 6 bases of the junction unmatched. CDR3 length: 16 residues. Germline V lookup: CDR1 MNHEY, CDR2 SVGAGI. CDR3 protein: CASSYSGTRRNNEQFF. The CDR3, as DNA: TGTGCCAGCAGTTACTCCGGGACTAGGAGGAACAATGAGCAGTTCTTC.

This clone has just a few counts. This rearrangement joins TRBV30 to TRBJ2-3, with D unclear. This CDR3 comprises 12 residues. Trimming cost V 1 base and J 7 bases, with 9 bases left between them. The germline V gene encodes CDR1 GTSNPN and CDR2 SVGIG (reference sequence). The CDR3 coding sequence is TGTGCCTGGAGTGATCAGGCCTATACGCAGTATTTT. Translated, it gives CAWSDQAYTQYF.

This CDR3 reads CASTSGLTQYF. The CDR3 DNA reads as TGTGCCAGCACATCCGGTCTCACGCAGTATTTT. The rearrangement uses TRBV5-6 and TRBJ2-3; no clear D. Per germline, CDR1 SGHDT and CDR2 YYEEEE. Trimming pared 6 bases from V and 9 bases from J, leaving 11 bases between. The CDR3 contains 11 residues.

V gene TRBV5-1 combines with J gene TRBJ2-1; D gene ambiguous. Trimming shortened V by 6 bases and J by 8 bases, and 9 bases separated the two germline ends. This CDR3 contains 11 residues. Germline CDR1 SGHRS, CDR2 YFSETQ. CDR3 DNA: TGCGCCAGCACCAACACCCATGAGCAGTTCTTC. It yields the protein CASTNTHEQFF.

J is TRBJ1-5 and V is TRBV10-3; no clear D. Germline V gene lookup returns CDR1 ENHRY and CDR2 SYGVKD. Trimming took off 4 bases at V and 3 bases at J, with 10 bases between the two ends. The CDR3 length is 14 residues. CDR3 protein: CAISAEAYNQPQHF. The CDR3 DNA reads TGTGCCATCAGTGCTGAGGCCTACAATCAGCCCCAGCATTTT.

The chain joins TRBV30 to TRBJ2-7, with D hard to call. Deletions cut 2 bases from V and 0 bases from J, with 11 bases between. Germline assignment: CDR1 GTSNPN and CDR2 SVGIG (reference sequence). The CDR3 covers 14 residues. CDR3 region: CAWSTAHNSYEQYF. The CDR3 DNA follows: TGTGCCTGGAGTACCGCACACAACTCCTACGAGCAGTACTTC. Using reference TRBV30 and TRBJ2-7 for the parts outside the CDR3, the full variable domain is SQTIHQWPATLVQPVGSPLSLECTVEGTSNPNLYWYRQAAGRGLQLLFYSVGIGQISSEVPQNLSASRPQDRQFILSSKKLLLSDSGFYLCAWSTAHNSYEQYFGPGTRLTVT.